This T cell receptor (beta chain) was found in a study of cytotoxic CD8 clonotypes in ibrutinib-treated CLL (dated by TCRdb to the early 2020s). About the study as a whole: In this cohort, around 14 patients were treatment-naive and ten to eleven were relapsed/refractory, while 17 to 18 had unmutated IGHV. On average, each sample yielded 250,000 to 300,000 productive templates and about 95,000 productive rearrangements. Of the approximately 86 participants in the trial, roughly 25 had longitudinal samples available. Responses were partial in some 24 patients and complete in 2; after median 68 months follow-up, about 14 stayed in remission and around 12 progressed. Cryopreserved peripheral blood mononuclear cells were collected before treatment, at response, and at either disease progression or sustained remission. Samples at response were collected after a median of 12 months of treatment, with a range of roughly 6 to 40 months. Results and caveats for the whole study, not just this receptor: Baseline clonality was found to be higher than that of age-matched healthy donors and was strongly correlated with circulating CD8+ T-cell counts. Public clonotypes were rare and either contracted or stayed stable during treatment, and the rise in clonality at ibrutinib response reflected the expansion of private clonotypes. Sampling times were not matched between sustained-remission and progressing patients, and lymph node repertoires were not studied. At ibrutinib response clonality went up, during sustained remission it held steady, and at progression it dropped back toward baseline.

Ends trimmed: V by 5 bases, J by 4 bases; bases unmatched to a gene: 8. The CDR3 spans 14 residues, from the cysteine through the phenylalanine. The entry retains the CDR3 DNA only, 42 bases that are in frame from base 1. The germline V gene (reference sequence) supplies CDR1 MNHNY and CDR2 SVGAGI. A word on this clone: The antigen it recognizes is unknown. Per-base quality was not reported, and no clone a single base away is much larger than it.

Each clonotype received, on average, approximately 9.9x coverage in deep resolution sequencing performed on a MiSeq, where the target depth lay between 1 in 1 million and 1 in 200,000 T cells. The immunoSEQ hsTCRB Kit was used to generate the TCR beta libraries. Per the authors' processing: The data were analyzed with ImmunoSEQ Analyzer and ImmunoSEQ Data Assistant, and V, D and J gene assignments followed IMGT definitions. Clonality was computed as one minus normalized Shannon entropy of productive rearrangement frequencies, ranging from 0 to 1. Only overrepresented clonotypes making up at least 0.05% of each patient's repertoire were included in the public clonotype analysis. Repertoires from about a dozen age-matched healthy donors in immuneACCESS were used as clonality controls. TCRdb took over this immuneACCESS table, retaining in-frame rearrangements with V and J assigned. Such tables are incomplete; in checked studies, under half of the missing clones stem from an unresolved V gene, and the remainder is unexplained. The DNA gave D and trimming, while V, J and clone size come from that table. Here the sample has around 310,000 clones; almost 80% occur a single time. The top ten constitute under 8.5% of the sample.

For TCR beta library preparation, approximately 2 micrograms of genomic DNA were extracted from the cryopreserved PBMCs. High-throughput TCR beta sequencing was performed on longitudinal blood samples from CLL patients receiving ibrutinib monotherapy. The patients took part in an open-label, single-center phase 2 trial of ibrutinib monotherapy. Sequenced material: PBMCs, taken before ibrutinib treatment. The chain employs TRBV6-6 and TRBJ2-7, and TRBD1 aligns with 7 junction nucleotides. This clonotype was sampled from a human donor with chronic lymphocytic leukemia. The nucleotides read TGTGCCAGCAGTGTCCCGGGACAGCAATACGAGCAGTACTTC. Its protein product is CASSVPGQQYEQYF.